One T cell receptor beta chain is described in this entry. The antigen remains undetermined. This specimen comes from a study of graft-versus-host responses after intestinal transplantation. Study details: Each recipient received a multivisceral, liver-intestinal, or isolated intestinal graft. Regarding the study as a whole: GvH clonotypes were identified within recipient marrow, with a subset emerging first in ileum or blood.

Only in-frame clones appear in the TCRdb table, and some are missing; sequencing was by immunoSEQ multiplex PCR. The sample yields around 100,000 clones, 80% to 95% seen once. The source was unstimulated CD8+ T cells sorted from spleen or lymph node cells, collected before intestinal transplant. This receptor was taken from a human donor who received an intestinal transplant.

The CDR3 region is CASIGEERSYNSPLHF. The CDR3 nucleotides are TGTGCCAGCATCGGGGAGGAACGCTCCTATAATTCACCCCTCCACTTT. This chain joins TRBV2 and TRBJ1-6, with D hard to call. The V gene's germline CDR1 is SNHLY and CDR2 FYNNEI. V lost 7 bases, J lost 0 bases, and 13 bases lay in between. CDR3 length equals 16 residues.